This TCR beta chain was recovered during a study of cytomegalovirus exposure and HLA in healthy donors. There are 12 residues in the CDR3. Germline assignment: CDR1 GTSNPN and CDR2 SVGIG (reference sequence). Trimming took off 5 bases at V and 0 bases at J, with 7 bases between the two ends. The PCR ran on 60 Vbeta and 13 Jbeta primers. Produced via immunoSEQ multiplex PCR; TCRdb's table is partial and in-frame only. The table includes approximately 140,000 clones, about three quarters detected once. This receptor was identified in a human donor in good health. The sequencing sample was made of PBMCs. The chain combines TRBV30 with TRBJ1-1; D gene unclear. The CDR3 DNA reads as TGTGCCTGGGCACAAATGAACACTGAAGCTTTCTTT. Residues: CAWAQMNTEAFF.